This record looks at one T cell receptor (beta chain) sequence and its context. This entry is derived from a study of blood T cell repertoires in COVID-19. CDR3 length: 13 residues. The germline CDR1 and CDR2 sequences are LGHDT and YNNKEL (reference sequence). The protocol was immunoSEQ multiplex PCR, while the TCRdb copy is restricted to in-frame clones and leaves out a portion. In the table there are around 400,000 clones, roughly nine tenths of which are singletons. Grouping used clinical history reported by participants in a survey and questionnaire. This clonotype was sampled from a woman between 40 and 55 years old who had been exposed to COVID-19. Specimen: PBMCs or T cells enriched from blood (not recorded which). This chain uses TRBV3-1 (or the pseudogene TRBV3-2) with TRBJ2-7; 12 nucleotides match TRBD2. The CDR3 DNA reads as TGTGCCAGCAGCCAGACTAGCGGGAGAAGTTTTAAGGTC. Translating it yields CASSQTSGRSFKV.